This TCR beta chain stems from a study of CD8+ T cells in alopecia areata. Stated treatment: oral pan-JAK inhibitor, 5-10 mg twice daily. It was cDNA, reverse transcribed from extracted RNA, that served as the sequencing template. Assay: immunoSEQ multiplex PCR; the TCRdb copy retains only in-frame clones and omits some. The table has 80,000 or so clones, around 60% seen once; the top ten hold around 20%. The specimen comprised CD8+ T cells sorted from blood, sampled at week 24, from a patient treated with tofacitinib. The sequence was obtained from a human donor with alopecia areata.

CDR3 residues: CASSQDPGRAGELFF. CDR3 DNA: TGCGCCAGCAGCCAAGATCCTGGGCGAGCCGGGGAGCTGTTTTTT. The chain combines TRBV4-3 with TRBJ2-2; D not certain. CDR1 and CDR2 (germline): LGHNA, YSLEER. The V gene lost 0 bases and the J gene lost 6 bases, with 11 bases spanning the gap. CDR3 size: 15 residues.